This T cell receptor beta chain was recovered during a study of cytomegalovirus exposure and HLA in healthy donors. General observations from the study: Researchers reportedly found TCR beta sequences accurately predicted most subjects' HLA-A and HLA-B alleles. Accounts indicate the classifier identified cytomegalovirus status with strong specificity and sensitivity. Altogether, some 160 TCR beta chains were recorded as cytomegalovirus-associated.

CDR3 size: 16 residues. With 1 base clipped from V and 3 bases from J, the junction kept 5 bases outside the gene matches. The germline V gene has CDR1 SGHAT and CDR2 FQNNGV. This cohort consisted of healthy bone marrow donors. To note about this clone: Its matching antigen is unknown.

The PCR used 60 Vbeta and 13 Jbeta primers. Here immunoSEQ multiplex PCR was the method, and the copy in TCRdb shows in-frame clones only, minus some. The sample data list fewer than 150,000 clones. The TCR was taken from a man aged 18 to 30 in good health and CMV-seronegative. V is TRBV11-2 and J is TRBJ2-1; 8 positions agree with TRBD2. The material sequenced was PBMCs. CDR3 protein: CASSLGGGRRYNEQFF. Written as DNA, the CDR3 is TGTGCCAGCAGCTTAGGCGGGGGGCGACGCTACAATGAGCAGTTCTTC.